Listed here are 20 T cell receptor beta chains from one sample, sequenced in a study of beta chain features in type 1 diabetes (dated by TCRdb to 2016 to 2019). Broad study findings and their caveats: In all four CD4+ subsets, TCRB CDR3 length was moderately but significantly shorter in type 1 diabetes patients.

For these TCRs, the target antigens are not known. Library prep was done by the immunoSEQ multiplex PCR assay. The High Capacity cDNA Reverse Transcription Kit was used to reverse transcribe all of the isolated RNA, meaning that expressed TCRB transcripts were what got sequenced. The source is immuneACCESS, and TCRdb retained only in-frame sequences with V and J called. Part of the clones is not carried over; for the studies checked, unresolved V genes explain less than half of this, and the remainder is unexplained. The table for this sample lists roughly 350,000 clones; around 10% of them were counted only once. Clones ranked in the top ten supply about 0.6% of the sample. The sequencing input was central memory CD4+ T cells from blood. These receptors all come from a man aged 25 to 40 with type 1 diabetes.

This clone has a handful of counts. The gene calls are TRBV5-4 and TRBJ1-1, with TRBD1 as a possible D gene (5 bases). Germline V gives CDR1 SGHNT, CDR2 YYREEE (reference sequence). V lost 0 bases, J lost 0 bases, and 9 bases lay in between. The CDR3 length is 15 residues. This CDR3 reads CASSLAPGMNTEAFF. In DNA, the CDR3 is TGTGCCAGCAGCTTGGCCCCAGGGATGAACACTGAAGCTTTCTTT.

This clone came up a few times. The V call is TRBV2, the J call TRBJ2-3; D not resolved. The germline CDR1 and CDR2 sequences are SNHLY and FYNNEI. The CDR3 runs to 13 residues. V shed 6 bases and J shed 4 bases, with 11 bases lying between them. The CDR3 here is CASREDFSDTQYF. The CDR3 DNA reads as TGTGCCAGCAGAGAGGATTTTTCAGATACGCAGTATTTT.

This clone has more than one count but fewer than ten. The chain recombines TRBV7-2 with TRBJ1-3, with 8 bases aligning to TRBD1. CDR3 length: 15 residues. V gave up 4 bases and J gave up 0 bases; unmatched junction bases: 2. From germline, CDR1 is SGHTA and CDR2 FQGNSA. This chain's CDR3 is CASSSGQVSGNTIYF. DNA of the CDR3: TGTGCCAGCAGCTCGGGACAGGTCTCTGGAAACACCATATATTTT.

In its sample, this clone was seen a few times. The genes are TRBV6-1 and TRBJ1-1; 10 positions match TRBD1. From germline, CDR1 is MNHNS and CDR2 SASEGT. The CDR3 loop spans 15 amino acids. The V gene end was trimmed by 6 bases and the J gene end by 6 bases; junction bases not matched to a gene: 10. The CDR3 DNA is TGTGCCAGCAGAGTCGACAGGGGGCGTGGCGCTGAAGCTTTCTTT. Its translation is CASRVDRGRGAEAFF.

This clone was picked up a small number of times. The chain links TRBV5-1 to TRBJ2-7; 14 positions match TRBD2. With 4 bases clipped from V and 7 bases from J, the junction kept 7 bases outside the gene matches. Germline V gene lookup returns CDR1 SGHRS and CDR2 YFSETQ. The CDR3 length is 15 residues. The CDR3 DNA follows: TGCGCCAGCAGCCCTGGACTAGCGGGAGGAGAAGAGCAGTACTTC. This sequence encodes CASSPGLAGGEEQYF.

This clone was counted between two and nine times. Given a much more abundant clone one base away, this may be a read error. The same CDR3 arises from other DNA sequences in this sample as well. The CDR3 DNA reads as TGCGCCAGCAGCGCCTCAGGGGGCTATGGCTACACCTTC. Residues: CASSASGGYGYTF. This chain joins TRBV4-1 and TRBJ1-2; 7 nucleotides align to TRBD1. The CDR3 contains 13 residues. Trimming took 5 bases from V and 4 from J; bases not matched to a gene: 4. Germline values: CDR1 MGHRA, CDR2 YSYEKL.

This chain uses TRBV9 with TRBJ2-7, with TRBD1 matching over 9 bases. This CDR3 comprises 16 residues. After removal of 4 bases from V and 5 bases from J, the junction contained 13 bases not matched to a gene. Germline values: CDR1 SGDLS, CDR2 YYNGEE. The CDR3 region is CASSLAGTGTRNEQYF. The CDR3 bases are TGTGCCAGCAGCTTGGCCGGGACAGGGACGCGGAACGAGCAGTACTTC.

V and J are TRBV11-3 and TRBJ2-3, with 8 nucleotides matching TRBD2. Germline V lookup: CDR1 SGHNT, CDR2 YENEEA. This CDR3 has 16 amino acids. V dropped 2 bases and J dropped 1; count of bases not matched to a gene: 5. The DNA for the CDR3 is TGTGCCAGCAGCTTAAGTGCGGGAGGCGGCACAGATACGCAGTATTTT. Translated: CASSLSAGGGTDTQYF.

This clone was seen a handful of times. The rearrangement joins TRBV28 to TRBJ2-2, with TRBD2 as a possible D gene (6 bases). Trimming removed 4 bases from V and 5 bases from J, with 23 bases in between. CDR3 size: 18 residues. Germline values: CDR1 MDHEN, CDR2 SYDVKM. In nucleotides, the CDR3 is TGTGCCAGCAGTTCGCCTAACTCTGCTGGGACTTGGACCGGGGAGCTGTTTTTT. It yields the protein CASSSPNSAGTWTGELFF.

For this clone: Other DNA sequences in the sample encode the same CDR3. The chain links TRBV15 to TRBJ1-1; D not resolved. Trimming cost V 3 bases and J 1 base, with 6 bases left between them. The CDR3 extends over 13 amino acids. Germline lookup yields CDR1 LNHNV and CDR2 YYDKDF (reference sequence). The CDR3: CATSRDPNTEAFF. DNA for the CDR3: TGTGCCACCAGCAGGGATCCGAACACTGAAGCTTTCTTT.

This chain connects TRBV10-3 to TRBJ1-1; no firm D call. The CDR3 loop spans 13 amino acids. The germline V and J ends were trimmed by 7 bases and 1 base, with 10 bases remaining between them. The germline V gene encodes CDR1 ENHRY and CDR2 SYGVKD. The chain's CDR3 is CAITPDGNTEAFF. As DNA, the CDR3 is TGTGCCATCACCCCCGACGGGAACACTGAAGCTTTCTTT.

This clone was observed many times. The chain uses TRBV4-2 and TRBJ2-3; tentatively, D is TRBD2 (5 bases). Trimming removed 4 bases from V and 7 bases from J, with 12 bases in between. CDR1 is LGHNA, CDR2 YNFKEQ, per germline. This CDR3 has 13 amino acids. The CDR3: CASSRDRENTQYF. In DNA, the CDR3 is TGTGCCAGCAGCCGCGACCGGGAAAATACGCAGTATTTT.

This clone was observed a handful of times. The chain recombines TRBV14 with TRBJ2-7; D might be TRBD2 (5 bases). The V end was cut by 1 base, the J end by 6 bases, with 13 bases between. Germline loops: CDR1 SGHDN, CDR2 FVKESK. The CDR3 spans 14 residues. The CDR3 nucleotides are TGTGCCAGCAGCCAAGGACTACCACCGGCCGAGCAGTACTTC. Its translation is CASSQGLPPAEQYF. The whole variable domain, filled in from reference TRBV14 and TRBJ2-7, reads EAGVTQFPSHSVIEKGQTVTLRCDPISGHDNLYWYRRVMGKEIKFLLHFVKESKQDESGMPNNRFLAERTGGTYSTLKVQPAELEDSGVYFCASSQGLPPAEQYFGPGTRLTVT.

The chain joins TRBV7-3 to TRBJ2-7; unclear D gene. Germline assignment: CDR1 SGHTA and CDR2 FQGTGA. The CDR3 spans 13 residues. Trimming left V 5 bases short and J 6 bases short, with 14 bases between. CDR3 region: CASSVRLDGEQYF. The CDR3, as DNA: TGTGCCAGCAGCGTCAGATTGGACGGCGAGCAGTACTTC.

The V and J genes are TRBV11-2 and TRBJ1-1; D is unresolved. Trimming pared 0 bases from V and 6 bases from J, leaving 8 bases between. The CDR3 spans 13 residues. CDR1 and CDR2 from the germline V gene are SGHAT and FQNNGV. The CDR3 loop reads CASSLERGAEAFF. As DNA, the CDR3 is TGTGCCAGCAGCTTAGAGCGGGGAGCTGAAGCTTTCTTT.

A word on this clone: The junction differs from germline at one of its ends, possibly a read error. The chain joins TRBV5-1 to TRBJ1-2, with TRBD1 matching 8 bases. Germline assignment: CDR1 SGHRS and CDR2 YFSETQ. The CDR3 extends over 16 amino acids. CDR3 sequence reads: CASSAGPYGTGYGYTF. The CDR3, as DNA: TGTGCCAGCAGCGCAGGGCCCTACGGGACAGGCTATGGCTACACCTTC.

This clone was seen ten or more times. The J gene is TRBJ2-7, the V gene TRBV5-1; tentative D call: TRBD1 (6 bases). The CDR3 has 13 amino acids. Trimming shortened V by 5 bases and J by 5 bases, and 14 bases separated the two germline ends. CDR1 is SGHRS and CDR2 is YFSETQ in the germline V gene. This CDR3 reads CASSPRGGDEQYF. The CDR3, as DNA: TGCGCCAGCAGTCCACGAGGGGGAGACGAGCAGTACTTC.

This clone was seen only a few times. Relative to the germline gene, one junction end is altered; a read error may explain this. The chain links TRBV28 to TRBJ1-5; 7 bases match TRBD1. The CDR3 extends over 15 amino acids. Germline V gene lookup returns CDR1 MDHEN and CDR2 SYDVKM. The CDR3 coding sequence is TGTGCCAGCAATTTAGGGGGCTTAAGCAATCAGCCCCAGCATTTT. It specifies CASNLGGLSNQPQHF.

This clone has a handful of counts. The chain is built from TRBV18 and TRBJ1-2; D is perhaps TRBD1 (5 bases). V was pared by 6 bases and J by 6 bases, with 17 bases between. CDR3 length equals 14 residues. Germline values: CDR1 KGHSH, CDR2 LQKENI. This chain's CDR3 is CASSLTTQGDGYTF. The CDR3 DNA sequence: TGTGCCAGCTCCCTGACAACCCAGGGCGATGGCTACACCTTC.

This chain links TRBV18 with TRBJ2-4, with D possibly being TRBD2 (5 bases). CDR1 KGHSH and CDR2 LQKENI come from the germline V gene. The CDR3 loop spans 15 amino acids. V lost 0 bases to trimming and J lost 1 base, with 7 bases between them. CDR3 coding DNA: TGTGCCAGCTCACCACCGGGAGAGGCCAAAAACATTCAGTACTTC. It yields the protein CASSPPGEAKNIQYF.